This record looks at one TCR beta chain sequence and its context. This clone's antigen is unknown. No base quality values were provided; no much bigger clone lies one nucleotide off. This entry comes from a study of CD8 T cells in Susac syndrome (dated by TCRdb to about 2019). For context, the study as a whole: Whether CD8+ T cell activation and differentiation in Susac syndrome was antigen driven was tested using repertoire sequencing.

Peripheral blood CD8+ and CD4+ T cells from healthy donors, Susac syndrome patients and multiple sclerosis patients were profiled using high-throughput TCR beta sequencing. Healthy donors were age- and sex-matched controls. Bulk CD8+ and CD4+ T cells were purified by magnetic negative isolation, while CD8+ TEMRA cells were enriched using FACS. Blood was drawn into EDTA tubes, processed within 24 hours, and PBMCs were isolated by density gradient centrifugation. PBMCs intended for TCR sequencing were cryopreserved in liquid nitrogen and were subsequently thawed in a 37 degrees C water bath. The sorted or isolated CD4+, CD8+ and CD8+ TEMRA cells had a purity of 90% or higher. On the study overall, not on this receptor specifically: The TCR sequencing and HLA analysis was acknowledged to have included a relatively small number of individuals.

RNA was extracted using the RNeasy kit, and about 0.45 to 1 ug of the RNA was reverse transcribed with random hexamers. TCR beta CDR3 regions were amplified with the immunoSEQ multiplex PCR assay covering 54 Vbeta and 13 Jbeta segments. PCR amplification bias was corrected using a synthetic template baseline for primer optimization and computational correction. As for how the authors treated the data: Only productive sequences were kept, with reads annotated to V, D and J genes according to IMGT and analyzed in immunoSEQ Analyzer. Clonality was calculated as one minus the Shannon entropy normalized by log2 of the number of productive unique sequences. Public and private clones were assessed among the 100 most prevalent clones of each patient and control. Clones were defined as Susac-specific if absent from the healthy and MS cohorts, from some 1,000 published viral clones and from other ImmuneACCESS disease sequences. TCRdb itself trimmed the public reads at Q25 with fastp, ran MiXCR and retained productive beta chains. All rows with the same CDR3 protein become a single entry with the most common DNA and genes. TCRdb, rather than the study authors, made the V and J calls. Across this sample there are 180,000 or so distinct CDR3 sequences, with over 85% seen only once. The ten top clones hold approximately 0.1% of the sample.

Including the terminal cysteine and phenylalanine, the CDR3 comprises 16 residues. Just the 48-base CDR3 DNA is kept, in frame starting at base 1. For this chain, trimming is 2 bases at the V end and 7 bases at the J end, and the number of junction bases without a gene match is 9. In the germline V gene, CDR1 corresponds to KGHDR and CDR2 to SFDVKD. Sequencing was performed on CD4+ T cells from PBMCs. This sequence was found in a human donor in good health. The chain is made from TRBV24-1 and TRBJ2-4; 8 middle bases align to TRBD1. The CDR3 here reads CATSDSSTGGLNIQYF. At the DNA level, the sequence is TGTGCCACCAGTGATTCATCAACAGGGGGACTCAACATTCAGTACTTC.